Sequencing of this TCR beta chain was carried out in a study of identical twins. Overall study findings and caveats: Excess sharing by twins proved weaker in beta out-of-frame sequences.

This clonotype was counted ten times or more. Its cognate antigen is unknown. The CDR3 is 14 amino acids. The junction had 3 bases not matched to a gene; V was cut back by 5 bases and J by 0 bases. Germline V gene sequence: CDR1 DFQATT, CDR2 SNEGSKA (reference sequence). Template switching added a universal primer binding site, and final cDNA carried unique molecular identifiers. A single record per CDR3 protein comes from TCRdb applying MiXCR to the 5' RACE reads. The table shows hundreds of thousands of distinct CDR3 sequences, with approximately 13% occurring only once. The sample was also linked to a second study, of yellow fever vaccine responses in identical twins.

This clonotype was sampled from a woman under 30 in good health. Sequencing was done on a sample of PBMCs. The chain combines TRBV20-1 with TRBJ1-5; 8 bases line up with TRBD1. CDR3 nucleotide sequence: TGCAGTGCTGGGGACAGGAATAGCAATCAGCCCCAGCATTTT. Residues: CSAGDRNSNQPQHF.